The text below deals with one T cell receptor (delta chain). This CDR3 region has 14 residues. V shed 0 bases and J shed 3 bases, with 10 bases lying between them. The V gene's germline CDR1 is GEAIGNYY and CDR2 EKD. The data belong to a study of gamma-delta T cells after stem cell transplantation. TCRdb called clones anew from the RT-PCR reads with CATT. The sample shows some 1,800 delta-chain clones, 2.3% of them seen only once. The V and J genes are TRDV2 and TRDJ1; a possible D gene is TRDD3 (6 bases). This clonotype was obtained from a human donor. It is not recorded whose cells these are; they may come from a transplant donor. Sample: gamma-delta T cells. The CDR3 DNA reads TGTGCCTGTGACACCCTACTGGGAGCCGATAAACTCATCTTT. Its translation is CACDTLLGADKLIF.